This T cell receptor (beta chain) comes out of a study of cytomegalovirus exposure and HLA in healthy donors. Whole-study context: The early release's HLA-typed donors yielded 78 million or so unique TCRs.

General study points: HLA alleles were associated with 16,000 or so TCR beta sequences in a later analysis at 0.05 false discovery rate. Later on, an analysis showed TCR association rates differing by HLA locus, with DRB1 the most and HLA-C the fewest.

CDR3 size: 15 residues. Germline-derived CDR1 and CDR2 are SGHNT and YYREEE (reference sequence). The PCR ran on 60 Vbeta and 13 Jbeta primers. TCRdb's table, derived via immunoSEQ multiplex PCR, lists solely in-frame clones and lacks some. The top ten hold over 13% of the sample, which has some 150,000 clones, 73% seen once. For this clone: The antigen is undetermined. One end of the junction does not line up with germline, which may come from a read error.

This sequence originates from a human donor in good health. The sample taken for sequencing was PBMCs. The rearrangement uses TRBV5-4 and TRBJ2-7, with 11 positions matching TRBD1. The DNA for the CDR3 is TGTGCCAGCAGCTTCGGGACAGGGGGGTCCTACGGGCAGTACTTC. Its protein is CASSFGTGGSYGQYF.